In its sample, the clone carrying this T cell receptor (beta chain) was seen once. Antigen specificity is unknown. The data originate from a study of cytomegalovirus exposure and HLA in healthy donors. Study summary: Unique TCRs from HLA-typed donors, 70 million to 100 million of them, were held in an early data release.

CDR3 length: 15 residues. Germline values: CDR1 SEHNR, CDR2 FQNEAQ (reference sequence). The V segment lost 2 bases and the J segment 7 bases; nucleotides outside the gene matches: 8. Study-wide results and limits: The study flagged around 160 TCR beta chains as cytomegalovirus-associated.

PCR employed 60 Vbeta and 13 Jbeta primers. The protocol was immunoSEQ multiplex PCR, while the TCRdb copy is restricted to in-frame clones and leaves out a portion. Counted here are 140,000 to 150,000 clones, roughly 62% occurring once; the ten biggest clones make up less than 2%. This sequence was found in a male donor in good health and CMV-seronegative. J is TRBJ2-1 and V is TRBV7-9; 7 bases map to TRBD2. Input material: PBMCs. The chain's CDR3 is CASSLLGGGPNEQFF. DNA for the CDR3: TGTGCCAGCAGCTTACTGGGCGGGGGACCGAATGAGCAGTTCTTC.